This is a list of T cell receptor beta chains from one sample in a study of post-analysis software for immune sequencing data. TCRdb used MiXCR to reprocess the PCR reads, holding one entry per CDR3 protein. The sample contains 380,000 or so distinct CDR3 sequences, roughly 35% of which appear only once. Sequenced sample: blood. The receptor set was obtained from a girl aged 10 to 17 with multiple sclerosis. CDR3s include the opening cysteine and the closing phenylalanine or tryptophan. Each record gives: CDR3 DNA, CDR3 protein, D gene, V gene, clone size, J gene, CDR3 length. A D gene is named only where the DNA matches it firmly. Clone size is shown for a subset of rows, as once, few, many or a class of expanded clone.

CDR3 DNA: TGTGCCATCAGCGAACAGGGAGGCCAGCCCCAGCATTTT
CDR3 protein: CAISEQGGQPQHF
D gene: .
V gene: TRBV10-3
clone size: many
J gene: TRBJ1-5
CDR3 length: 13

CDR3 DNA: TGCGCCAGCAGCACCTCGGAGTTGGGAACCCAGTACTTC
CDR3 protein: CASSTSELGTQYF
D gene: .
V gene: TRBV5-1
clone size: .
J gene: TRBJ2-5
CDR3 length: 13

CDR3 DNA: TGTGCCAGCGTGGTGGGTTCCCGGGACAGGGGAGAGGGAGAATACGATGAGCAGTTCTTC
CDR3 protein: CASVVGSRDRGEGEYDEQFF
D gene: TRBD1
V gene: TRBV6-8
clone size: few
J gene: TRBJ2-1
CDR3 length: 20

CDR3 DNA: TGTGCTAGCAGCAAGGGACAGACCACAGATACGCAGTATTTT
CDR3 protein: CASSKGQTTDTQYF
D gene: TRBD1
V gene: TRBV7-7
clone size: few
J gene: TRBJ2-3
CDR3 length: 14

CDR3 DNA: TGTGCCAGCATTACCTCGGACAGATACGAGCAGTACTTC
CDR3 protein: CASITSDRYEQYF
D gene: .
V gene: TRBV28
clone size: .
J gene: TRBJ2-7
CDR3 length: 13

CDR3 DNA: TGCGCCAGCAGCCCGACTAGCGGGGAAGAGACCCAGTACTTC
CDR3 protein: CASSPTSGEETQYF
D gene: TRBD2
V gene: TRBV4-1
clone size: .
J gene: TRBJ2-5
CDR3 length: 14

CDR3 DNA: TGTGCCAGCAGCTTATATCAGGGGGCGACCCTCCTTGGAAGGGACCAGTACTTC
CDR3 protein: CASSLYQGATLLGRDQYF
D gene: TRBD1
V gene: TRBV7-6
clone size: .
J gene: TRBJ2-5
CDR3 length: 18

CDR3 DNA: TGCAGCGTTGACCAGAGGGACAGTTCCTACGAGCAGTACTTC
CDR3 protein: CSVDQRDSSYEQYF
D gene: TRBD1
V gene: TRBV29-1
clone size: few
J gene: TRBJ2-7
CDR3 length: 14

CDR3 DNA: TGTGCCAGCAGTGAACCAGGGGTTGCTGGGAACACTGAAGCTTTCTTT
CDR3 protein: CASSEPGVAGNTEAFF
D gene: .
V gene: TRBV2
clone size: once
J gene: TRBJ1-1
CDR3 length: 16

CDR3 DNA: TGTGCCAGCAGTTTCCTCCTAGTCGCTGAGCAGTTCTTC
CDR3 protein: CASSFLLVAEQFF
D gene: .
V gene: TRBV12-3/TRBV12-4
clone size: few
J gene: TRBJ2-1
CDR3 length: 13

CDR3 DNA: TGCAGCGTCGAGAAGACAACTGAAGCTTTCTTT
CDR3 protein: CSVEKTTEAFF
D gene: .
V gene: TRBV29-1
clone size: .
J gene: TRBJ1-1
CDR3 length: 11

CDR3 DNA: TGCGCCAGCAGCCATCCCGGGACAATGAACACTGAAGCTTTCTTT
CDR3 protein: CASSHPGTMNTEAFF
D gene: .
V gene: TRBV4-1
clone size: few
J gene: TRBJ1-1
CDR3 length: 15

CDR3 DNA: TGTGCCAGCAGCCAAGAAGGGGGCTTTAAGCCCTCCCAGCGCACAGATACGCAGTATTTT
CDR3 protein: CASSQEGGFKPSQRTDTQYF
D gene: TRBD1
V gene: TRBV3-1
clone size: .
J gene: TRBJ2-3
CDR3 length: 20

CDR3 DNA: TGTGCCAGCAGCTTGGGGGGGGGTCGGCAAACCTACGGGCAGTACTTC
CDR3 protein: CASSLGGGRQTYGQYF
D gene: TRBD2
V gene: TRBV5-5
clone size: .
J gene: TRBJ2-7
CDR3 length: 16

CDR3 DNA: TGTGCCAGCACCCCTGGGACTAGTGAGACCCAGTACTTC
CDR3 protein: CASTPGTSETQYF
D gene: TRBD2
V gene: TRBV12-3/TRBV12-4
clone size: once
J gene: TRBJ2-5
CDR3 length: 13

CDR3 DNA: TGTGCCAGCAGTGGGTACGGGACAGGGGACTACAATGAGCAGTTCTTC
CDR3 protein: CASSGYGTGDYNEQFF
D gene: TRBD1
V gene: TRBV6-1
clone size: once
J gene: TRBJ2-1
CDR3 length: 16

CDR3 DNA: TGTGCCAGCAGTTCCGGGACTAGGGGCGCCTACAATGAGCAGTTCTTC
CDR3 protein: CASSSGTRGAYNEQFF
D gene: TRBD2
V gene: TRBV12-3/TRBV12-4
clone size: few
J gene: TRBJ2-1
CDR3 length: 16

CDR3 DNA: TGTGCCAGCAGTTCTCCGGGACAGGGGTTCGACTACGAGCAGTACTTC
CDR3 protein: CASSSPGQGFDYEQYF
D gene: TRBD1
V gene: TRBV28
clone size: many
J gene: TRBJ2-7
CDR3 length: 16

CDR3 DNA: TGCGCCAGCAGCCAAGGACAGGGGGAGCAGTTCTTC
CDR3 protein: CASSQGQGEQFF
D gene: TRBD1
V gene: TRBV4-3
clone size: .
J gene: TRBJ2-1
CDR3 length: 12

CDR3 DNA: TGTGCCAGCAGCTGGGGGGGGGGTCCATACGAGCAGTACTTC
CDR3 protein: CASSWGGGPYEQYF
D gene: TRBD2
V gene: TRBV7-2
clone size: once
J gene: TRBJ2-7
CDR3 length: 14

CDR3 DNA: TGTGCCAGCAGCGTAGATGAGAGCGTAGGGGACTACAGGCGACAATTCTCGGGTTGGTATGGCTACACCTTC
CDR3 protein: CASSVDESVGDYRRQFSGWYGYTF
D gene: .
V gene: TRBV9
clone size: .
J gene: TRBJ1-2
CDR3 length: 24

CDR3 DNA: TGTGCCAGCAGCCAAGAGACTCCTAACTATGGCTACACCTTC
CDR3 protein: CASSQETPNYGYTF
D gene: .
V gene: TRBV4-2
clone size: few
J gene: TRBJ1-2
CDR3 length: 14

CDR3 DNA: TGTGCCAGCAGCTTACAACCGACTAGCGGGGGGTCACAAGAGACCCAGTACTTC
CDR3 protein: CASSLQPTSGGSQETQYF
D gene: TRBD2
V gene: TRBV11-1
clone size: few
J gene: TRBJ2-5
CDR3 length: 18

CDR3 DNA: TGTGCCAGCAGCTCCAATGGGGCAACTAATGAAAAACTGTTTTTT
CDR3 protein: CASSSNGATNEKLFF
D gene: .
V gene: TRBV7-2
clone size: few
J gene: TRBJ1-4
CDR3 length: 15

CDR3 DNA: TGTGCCGGCAGCTTAGAAAGTGGGCAGACCCGGTACTTC
CDR3 protein: CAGSLESGQTRYF
D gene: .
V gene: TRBV7-9
clone size: .
J gene: TRBJ2-7
CDR3 length: 13

CDR3 DNA: TGCGCCAGCAGCTTGGCGACCCGGGACACCGGGGAGCTGTTTTTT
CDR3 protein: CASSLATRDTGELFF
D gene: .
V gene: TRBV5-1
clone size: .
J gene: TRBJ2-2
CDR3 length: 15

CDR3 DNA: TGCAGTGCTGTGCGGGGGGCCTACGAGCAGTACTTC
CDR3 protein: CSAVRGAYEQYF
D gene: TRBD2
V gene: TRBV20-1
clone size: few
J gene: TRBJ2-7
CDR3 length: 12

CDR3 DNA: TGTGCCAGCAGCCAAGAAGCCAGGGAGTTCGCAAACCCCTACGAGCAGTACTTC
CDR3 protein: CASSQEAREFANPYEQYF
D gene: .
V gene: TRBV4-2
clone size: few
J gene: TRBJ2-7
CDR3 length: 18

CDR3 DNA: TGTGCCAGCAGCAAAGGACGGACAGGGATCTACAATGAGCAGTTCTTC
CDR3 protein: CASSKGRTGIYNEQFF
D gene: TRBD1
V gene: TRBV7-3
clone size: few
J gene: TRBJ2-1
CDR3 length: 16

CDR3 DNA: TGCGCCAGCAGCTCGGCCCGGACAGGGGGCATTGAGCAGTTCTTC
CDR3 protein: CASSSARTGGIEQFF
D gene: TRBD1
V gene: TRBV5-1
clone size: few
J gene: TRBJ2-1
CDR3 length: 15

CDR3 DNA: TGTGCCAGCAGTAGGGGCAGGGACTCCTATGAGCAGTACTTC
CDR3 protein: CASSRGRDSYEQYF
D gene: .
V gene: TRBV7-2
clone size: few
J gene: TRBJ2-7
CDR3 length: 14

CDR3 DNA: TGCGCCAGCTTCCCCGCGGCCGACACAGATACGCAGTATTTT
CDR3 protein: CASFPAADTDTQYF
D gene: .
V gene: TRBV5-1
clone size: .
J gene: TRBJ2-3
CDR3 length: 14

CDR3 DNA: TGCAGCGTCTTCCATGGGGAAGAGACCCAGTACTTC
CDR3 protein: CSVFHGEETQYF
D gene: .
V gene: TRBV29-1
clone size: few
J gene: TRBJ2-5
CDR3 length: 12

CDR3 DNA: TGCAGCTATTTGACAGCCTACGAGCAGTACTTC
CDR3 protein: CSYLTAYEQYF
D gene: .
V gene: TRBV29-1
clone size: .
J gene: TRBJ2-7
CDR3 length: 11

CDR3 DNA: TGCAGTGCTAGTTCGGGAGCGGGGGCCACACCCTACGAGCAGTACTTC
CDR3 protein: CSASSGAGATPYEQYF
D gene: TRBD2
V gene: TRBV20-1
clone size: .
J gene: TRBJ2-7
CDR3 length: 16

CDR3 DNA: TGCGCCAGCAGCTTCGGAGGGGGTACCGAGACCCAGTACTTC
CDR3 protein: CASSFGGGTETQYF
D gene: .
V gene: TRBV5-1
clone size: .
J gene: TRBJ2-5
CDR3 length: 14

CDR3 DNA: TGTGCCAGCAGTCCCTTTCGACGACAGGGATCTCTCTATGGCTACACCTTC
CDR3 protein: CASSPFRRQGSLYGYTF
D gene: TRBD1
V gene: TRBV6-1
clone size: .
J gene: TRBJ1-2
CDR3 length: 17

CDR3 DNA: TGTGCCAGCAGCTTAGCCGGGACCGTCTATGGCTACACCTTC
CDR3 protein: CASSLAGTVYGYTF
D gene: .
V gene: TRBV7-2
clone size: .
J gene: TRBJ1-2
CDR3 length: 14

CDR3 DNA: TGTGCCAGCAGTCCTCAGGGGACTTCTAGCACAGATACGCAGTATTTT
CDR3 protein: CASSPQGTSSTDTQYF
D gene: .
V gene: TRBV12-3/TRBV12-4
clone size: .
J gene: TRBJ2-3
CDR3 length: 16

CDR3 DNA: TGTGCCAGCAGTCGAACGGGCAACACCTACAATGAGCAGTACTTC
CDR3 protein: CASSRTGNTYNEQYF
D gene: .
V gene: TRBV6-4
clone size: .
J gene: TRBJ2-7
CDR3 length: 15

CDR3 DNA: TGCGCCAGCACTCGGGCGGGAACAACTCAAGAGACCCAGTACTTC
CDR3 protein: CASTRAGTTQETQYF
D gene: .
V gene: TRBV5-1
clone size: few
J gene: TRBJ2-5
CDR3 length: 15

CDR3 DNA: TGTGCCAGCAGTTTATACCAGACAGGACAAAAAGAGACCCAGTACTTC
CDR3 protein: CASSLYQTGQKETQYF
D gene: .
V gene: TRBV27
clone size: .
J gene: TRBJ2-5
CDR3 length: 16

CDR3 DNA: TGCAGTGAGCGCATTAGGCTCCGCTCTGGGGCCAACGTCCTGGCTTTC
CDR3 protein: CSERIRLRSGANVLAF
D gene: .
V gene: TRBV20-1
clone size: .
J gene: TRBJ2-6
CDR3 length: 16

CDR3 DNA: TGTGCCATCAGTGTAGCGGGGGAACAGGTCGAGCAGTTCTTC
CDR3 protein: CAISVAGEQVEQFF
D gene: TRBD2
V gene: TRBV10-3
clone size: many
J gene: TRBJ2-1
CDR3 length: 14

CDR3 DNA: TGCGCCAGCAGCTTGGACGCCTCCTACGAGCAGTACTTC
CDR3 protein: CASSLDASYEQYF
D gene: .
V gene: TRBV5-1
clone size: many
J gene: TRBJ2-7
CDR3 length: 13